These 26 T cell receptor beta chains originate from one sample sequenced in a study of blood T cells in healthy people across ages (dated by TCRdb to between 2014 and 2016). Preparation of the library involved 5' RACE. Instrument on record: Illumina HiSeq 2500. A second PCR of roughly 6 to 11 cycles was performed with a sample-barcoded 5' primer and a J-beta primer mix. Starting from the raw public reads, TCRdb applied fastp trimming at Q25, assembled clones with MiXCR and retained in-frame beta chains. CDR3 protein duplicates are merged, each entry listing the most common genes and DNA. In all, the sample holds about 900,000 distinct CDR3 sequences, and 55% to 65% of those were seen once. The biggest ten clones account for about a quarter of the sample. Sequencing used blood. These receptors all come from a young man in good health.

The chain has TRBV27 and TRBJ2-1; 8 positions agree with TRBD1. CDR1 MNHEY and CDR2 SMNVEV come from the germline V gene (reference sequence). The CDR3 covers 15 residues. With 6 bases clipped from V and 10 bases from J, the junction kept 14 bases outside the gene matches. The CDR3 here is CASRWTGSLYSEQFF. CDR3 coding DNA: TGTGCCAGCAGGTGGACAGGGTCCCTTTACAGCGAGCAGTTCTTC.

This clonotype was counted a few times. The rearrangement links TRBV7-2 to TRBJ2-3, with 11 bases identical to TRBD2. Trimming took 5 bases from V and 4 from J; bases not matched to a gene: 5. The CDR3 sequence is 15 residues long. Germline V gene data show CDR1 as SGHTA and CDR2 as FQGNSA. The CDR3 bases are TGTGCCAGCAGCCACACTAGCGGGGGTTCAGATACGCAGTATTTT. This translates into CASSHTSGGSDTQYF.

The V gene is TRBV28, the J gene TRBJ1-2; D uncertain. Trimming left V 6 bases short and J 0 bases short, with 8 bases between. Germline CDR1 is MDHEN and CDR2 is SYDVKM. CDR3 length: 13 residues. The CDR3 nucleotides read TGTGCCAGCAGGATGGGAGCTAACTATGGCTACACCTTC. It codes for CASRMGANYGYTF.

The chain's CDR3 is CASSHPGLAGTSYEQYF. For the CDR3, the DNA is TGTGCCAGCAGCCACCCGGGACTAGCGGGGACCTCCTACGAGCAGTACTTC. The J gene is TRBJ2-7, the V gene TRBV14; TRBD2 matches at 13 bases. Germline lookup yields CDR1 SGHDN and CDR2 FVKESK. The CDR3 contains 17 residues. J was trimmed by 0 bases and V by 3 bases; bases with no gene match: 5.

This clonotype came up many times. The rearrangement links TRBV4-2 to TRBJ2-1; 8 nucleotides line up with TRBD2. V gave up 0 bases and J gave up 1 base; unmatched junction bases: 2. Germline CDR1 reads LGHNA; CDR2 reads YNFKEQ. The CDR3 sequence is 16 residues long. The CDR3 here is CASSQESGGSYNEQFF. CDR3 DNA: TGTGCCAGCAGCCAAGAATCGGGGGGGTCCTACAATGAGCAGTTCTTC.

The chain links TRBV20-1 to TRBJ1-4; a possible D gene is TRBD1 (5 bases). CDR1 is DFQATT and CDR2 is SNEGSKA in the germline V gene (reference sequence). This CDR3 is 13 amino acids long. With 3 bases removed from V and 7 bases from J, the gap between germline ends came to 12 bases. CDR3: CSARGRVIEKLFF. Here the CDR3 DNA reads TGCAGTGCTAGGGGGCGAGTAATTGAAAAACTGTTTTTT.

This clonotype was observed once. The CDR3 nucleotides read TGTGCCAGCAGCCCAGGGGCACGCTGGAGGGAGACCCAGTACTTC. It is translated as CASSPGARWRETQYF. The chain joins TRBV7-2 to TRBJ2-5; possible D gene TRBD1, 6 bases. Per the germline V gene, CDR1 is SGHTA and CDR2 is FQGNSA. This CDR3 spans 15 amino acids. Trimming took 5 bases from V and 5 from J, leaving 18 bases between them.

The chain has TRBV7-9 and TRBJ2-5, with 11 bases aligning to TRBD2. There are 17 residues in the CDR3. Germline V lookup: CDR1 SEHNR, CDR2 FQNEAQ (reference sequence). V shed 2 bases, J shed 11 bases, and the junction held 16 bases outside the gene matches. CDR3: CASSLPDGTSGNNEQYF. In DNA form, the CDR3 reads TGTGCCAGCAGCTTACCAGACGGGACTAGCGGAAACAATGAGCAGTACTTC.

V and J are TRBV6-5 and TRBJ2-7; D ambiguous. The germline V gene encodes CDR1 MNHEY and CDR2 SVGAGI. V lost 2 bases and J 0 bases, leaving 11 bases between the germline ends. CDR3 size: 15 residues. The CDR3 region has the DNA TGTGCCAGCAGTTACGGTTATACGGCCTCCTACGAGCAGTACTTC. This sequence encodes CASSYGYTASYEQYF.

The CDR3 nucleotides are TGTGCCAGCAGGGCCTACTACAATGAGCAGTTCTTC. This sequence encodes CASRAYYNEQFF. The chain couples TRBV5-6 to TRBJ2-1; D uncertain. The germline V gene has CDR1 SGHDT and CDR2 YYEEEE. The CDR3 totals 12 residues. V was cut by 5 bases and J by 3 bases, with 6 bases left in between.

This clonotype came up a few times. The chain is built from TRBV10-3 and TRBJ2-6; tentatively, D is TRBD2 (5 bases). V was clipped by 4 bases and J by 3 bases, with 16 bases between them. This CDR3 is 17 amino acids long. Looked up from germline, CDR1 is ENHRY and CDR2 is SYGVKD. The CDR3 coding sequence is TGTGCCATCAGTGGAAAAGGACTGGGGAATGGGGCCAACGTCCTGACTTTC. Amino acid sequence: CAISGKGLGNGANVLTF.

The rearrangement links TRBV28 to TRBJ1-2, with unresolved D. CDR3 length equals 10 residues. V lost 4 bases, J lost 10 bases, and 7 bases lay in between. Per the germline V gene, CDR1 is MDHEN and CDR2 is SYDVKM. In DNA form, the CDR3 reads TGTGCCAGCAGTTCCGCAGACTACACCTTC. It translates to CASSSADYTF.

The chain joins TRBV20-1 to TRBJ2-5, with 10 nucleotides matching TRBD1. The CDR3 has 14 amino acids. With V trimmed by 6 bases and J by 2 bases, 6 bases remained unmatched. Germline CDR1 and CDR2: DFQATT and SNEGSKA (reference sequence). CDR3 amino acids: CSAATGGPQETQYF. DNA for the CDR3: TGCAGTGCGGCGACAGGGGGCCCTCAAGAGACCCAGTACTTC.

This clonotype was picked up a small number of times. The rearrangement uses TRBV7-9 and TRBJ2-3, with D perhaps TRBD2 (7 bases). V lost 6 bases, J lost 5 bases, and 15 bases lay in between. Germline lookup yields CDR1 SEHNR and CDR2 FQNEAQ (reference sequence). CDR3 size: 14 residues. CDR3 sequence (DNA): TGTGCCAGCAGACCTCCGGGGGGCAGAGATACGCAGTATTTT. Its protein is CASRPPGGRDTQYF.

The chain has TRBV7-9 and TRBJ2-6; D may be TRBD2 (6 bases). The CDR3 length is 17 residues. Trimming shortened V by 1 base and J by 0 bases, and 10 bases separated the two germline ends. Germline lookup yields CDR1 SEHNR and CDR2 FQNEAQ (reference sequence). CDR3 sequence (DNA): TGTGCCAGCAGCTTAGGCCGGGGGACCTCTGGGGCCAACGTCCTGACTTTC. This sequence encodes CASSLGRGTSGANVLTF.

The chain couples TRBV4-1 to TRBJ1-4; no clear D gene. The V end lost 5 bases, the J end lost 2 bases, and 12 bases lay between the germline ends. CDR1 and CDR2 (germline): MGHRA, YSYEKL. This CDR3 has 15 amino acids. CDR3 region: CASSYRRGTNEKLFF. CDR3 nucleotide sequence: TGCGCCAGCAGCTATCGACGTGGGACTAATGAAAAACTGTTTTTT.

The chain combines TRBV12-3 or TRBV12-4 with TRBJ2-3; D might be TRBD2 (6 bases). The CDR3 sequence is 14 residues long. Trimming left V 7 bases short and J 4 bases short, with 15 bases between. The CDR3 region has the DNA TGTGCCAGCACAGCGGGCAGTAGCGCAGATACGCAGTATTTT. Protein: CASTAGSSADTQYF.

This chain uses TRBV2 with TRBJ2-3; 7 bases are a match to TRBD1. Losses at the gene ends were 4 bases for V and 2 bases for J; bases not matched to a gene: 6. The CDR3 runs to 15 residues. In germline, CDR1 is SNHLY, CDR2 FYNNEI. CDR3 region: CASSAGQPHTDTQYF. In nucleotides, the CDR3 is TGTGCCAGCAGTGCGGGACAGCCTCACACAGATACGCAGTATTTT.

The rearrangement links TRBV5-1 to TRBJ1-6; no reliable D call. V was shortened by 3 bases and J by 5 bases, with 15 bases between the two germline ends. Germline values: CDR1 SGHRS, CDR2 YFSETQ. This CDR3 is built from 16 residues. CDR3 amino acids: CASSSSAGRDNSPLHF. Written as DNA, the CDR3 is TGCGCCAGCAGCTCGTCCGCGGGCAGAGATAATTCACCCCTCCACTTT.

The chain couples TRBV28 to TRBJ2-7; D is undetermined. The CDR3 is 14 residues long. The V gene lost 5 bases and the J gene lost 4 bases, with 15 bases spanning the gap. Germline CDR1 and CDR2: MDHEN and SYDVKM. The DNA for the CDR3 is TGTGCCAGCAGTCTAGTTAAGGGCTTGTACGAGCAGTACTTC. Translation: CASSLVKGLYEQYF. The whole variable domain, filled in from reference TRBV28 and TRBJ2-7, reads DVKVTQSSRYLVKRTGEKVFLECVQDMDHENMFWYRQDPGLGLRLIYFSYDVKMKEKGDIPEGYSVSREKKERFSLILESASTNQTSMYLCASSLVKGLYEQYFGPGTRLTVT.

J is TRBJ1-5 and V is TRBV7-9; perhaps TRBD1 as D (5 bases). The V gene's germline CDR1 is SEHNR and CDR2 FQNEAQ (reference sequence). This CDR3 comprises 17 residues. V was pared by 1 base and J by 3 bases, with 16 bases between. The CDR3: CASSLERGGTNNQPQHF. CDR3 sequence (DNA): TGTGCCAGCAGCTTAGAGCGCGGCGGGACTAACAATCAGCCCCAGCATTTT.

The chain has TRBV20-1 and TRBJ2-1; possibly TRBD1 for D (6 bases). Trimming pared 5 bases from V and 7 bases from J, leaving 21 bases between. This CDR3 is built from 15 residues. Germline CDR1 and CDR2: DFQATT and SNEGSKA (reference sequence). CDR3 DNA: TGCAGTGCTCCTAACGGACAGACTGGGTTGAATGAGCAGTTCTTC. The encoded protein is CSAPNGQTGLNEQFF.

This chain links TRBV12-3 or TRBV12-4 with TRBJ2-5; possible D gene TRBD1, 5 bases. Trimming took off 6 bases at V and 5 bases at J, with 19 bases between the two ends. The CDR3 spans 15 residues. CDR3 bases: TGTGCCAGCAGCCTCTCCCTCAACCCAGGGGAGACCCAGTACTTC. It translates to CASSLSLNPGETQYF.

The V call is TRBV20-1, the J call TRBJ1-1; D is perhaps TRBD1 (5 bases). Between the trimmed V and J ends, which lost 0 bases and 0 bases, there was a span of 11 bases. In germline, CDR1 is DFQATT, CDR2 SNEGSKA (reference sequence). There are 15 residues in the CDR3. This CDR3 is CSARDGGRMNTEAFF. In nucleotides, the CDR3 is TGCAGTGCTAGAGATGGGGGAAGAATGAACACTGAAGCTTTCTTT.

This clonotype came up a few times. This sequence joins TRBV9 and TRBJ2-5; D is uncertain. The germline V gene has CDR1 SGDLS and CDR2 YYNGEE. The CDR3 sequence is 11 residues long. V shed 1 base and J shed 4 bases, with 2 bases lying between them. The CDR3 nucleotides are TGTGCCAGCAGCGTAACAGAGACCCAGTACTTC. Residues: CASSVTETQYF.

J is TRBJ2-7 and V is TRBV5-1; 8 nucleotides match TRBD2. Gene TRBJ2-5 matches the end of the DNA better, so the J call may be wrong. The CDR3 runs to 15 residues. In germline, CDR1 is SGHRS, CDR2 YFSETQ. Written as DNA, the CDR3 is TGCGCCAGCAGCTTAGGAAGCGGGGGCCCAGAGACCCAGTACTTC. It encodes CASSLGSGGPETQYF.